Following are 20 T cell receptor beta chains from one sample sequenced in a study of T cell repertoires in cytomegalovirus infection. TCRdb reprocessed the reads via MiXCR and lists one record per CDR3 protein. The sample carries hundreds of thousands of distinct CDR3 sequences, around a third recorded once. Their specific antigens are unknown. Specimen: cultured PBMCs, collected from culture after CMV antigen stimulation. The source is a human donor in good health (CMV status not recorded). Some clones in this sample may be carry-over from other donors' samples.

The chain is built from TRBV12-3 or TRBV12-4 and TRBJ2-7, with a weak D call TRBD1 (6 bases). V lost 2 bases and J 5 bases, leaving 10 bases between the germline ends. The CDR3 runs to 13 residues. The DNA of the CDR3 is TGTGCCAGCAGTTTATGGGGGCCCGACGAGCAGTACTTC. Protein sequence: CASSLWGPDEQYF.

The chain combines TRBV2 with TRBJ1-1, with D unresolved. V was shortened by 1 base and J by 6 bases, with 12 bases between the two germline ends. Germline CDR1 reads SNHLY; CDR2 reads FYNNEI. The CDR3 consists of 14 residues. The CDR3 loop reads CASSEGPQIPEAFF. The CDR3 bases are TGTGCCAGCAGTGAAGGACCTCAGATCCCTGAAGCTTTCTTT.

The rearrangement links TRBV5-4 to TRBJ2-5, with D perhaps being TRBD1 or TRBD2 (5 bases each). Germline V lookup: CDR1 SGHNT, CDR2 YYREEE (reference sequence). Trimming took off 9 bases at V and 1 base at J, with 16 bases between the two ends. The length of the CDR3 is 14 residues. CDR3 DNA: TGTGCCACCGGCCCGGGACCGCCCCAAGAGACCCAGTACTTC. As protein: CATGPGPPQETQYF.

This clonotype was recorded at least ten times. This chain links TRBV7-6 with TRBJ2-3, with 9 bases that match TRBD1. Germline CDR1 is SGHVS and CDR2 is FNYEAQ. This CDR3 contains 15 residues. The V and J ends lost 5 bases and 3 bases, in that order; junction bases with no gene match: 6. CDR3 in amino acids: CASSPRDRVTDTQYF. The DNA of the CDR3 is TGTGCCAGCAGCCCCCGGGACAGGGTAACAGATACGCAGTATTTT.

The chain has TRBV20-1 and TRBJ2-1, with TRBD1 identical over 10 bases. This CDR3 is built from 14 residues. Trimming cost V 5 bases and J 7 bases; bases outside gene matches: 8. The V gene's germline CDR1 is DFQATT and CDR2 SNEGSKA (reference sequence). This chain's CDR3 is CSAGRWDRGNEQFF. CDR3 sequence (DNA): TGCAGTGCTGGGAGGTGGGACAGGGGTAATGAGCAGTTCTTC.

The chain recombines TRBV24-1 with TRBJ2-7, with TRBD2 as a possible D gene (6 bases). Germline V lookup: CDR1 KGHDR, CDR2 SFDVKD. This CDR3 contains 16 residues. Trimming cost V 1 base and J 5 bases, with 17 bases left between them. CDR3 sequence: CATSDLGASDHHEQYF. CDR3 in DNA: TGTGCCACCAGTGATTTAGGAGCTAGCGATCACCACGAGCAGTACTTC.

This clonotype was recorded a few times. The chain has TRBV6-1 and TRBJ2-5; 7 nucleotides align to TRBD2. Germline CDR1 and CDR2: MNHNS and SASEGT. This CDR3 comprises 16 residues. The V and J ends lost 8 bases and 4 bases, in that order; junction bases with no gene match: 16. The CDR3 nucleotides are TGTGCCAGCTCTCCTCCCCCGCGGGGGTATCGAGAGACCCAGTACTTC. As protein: CASSPPPRGYRETQYF.

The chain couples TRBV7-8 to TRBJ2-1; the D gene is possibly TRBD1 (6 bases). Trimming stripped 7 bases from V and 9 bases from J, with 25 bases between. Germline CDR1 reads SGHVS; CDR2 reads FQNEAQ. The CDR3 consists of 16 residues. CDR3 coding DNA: TGTGCCAGCATCGCGTCAATGAGGGGGAAGGCGGGTGAGCAGTTCTTC. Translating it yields CASIASMRGKAGEQFF.

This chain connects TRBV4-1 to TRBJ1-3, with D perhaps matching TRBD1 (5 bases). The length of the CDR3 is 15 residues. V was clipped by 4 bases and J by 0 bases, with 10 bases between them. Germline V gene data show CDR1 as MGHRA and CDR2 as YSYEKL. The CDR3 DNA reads TGCGCCAGCAGCCGACAGCTTTTCTCTGGAAACACCATATATTTT. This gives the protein CASSRQLFSGNTIYF.

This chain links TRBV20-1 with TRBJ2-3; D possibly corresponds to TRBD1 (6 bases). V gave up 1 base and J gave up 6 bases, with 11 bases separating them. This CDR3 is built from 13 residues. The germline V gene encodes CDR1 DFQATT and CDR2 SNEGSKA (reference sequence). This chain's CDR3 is CSARVNGQDTQYF. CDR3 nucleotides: TGCAGTGCTAGAGTCAACGGACAGGATACGCAGTATTTT.

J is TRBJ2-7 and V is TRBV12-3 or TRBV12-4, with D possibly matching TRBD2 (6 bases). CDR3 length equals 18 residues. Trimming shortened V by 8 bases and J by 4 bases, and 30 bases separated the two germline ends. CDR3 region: CASCYRGSFGAGGYEQYF. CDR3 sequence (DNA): TGTGCCAGCTGTTACCGCGGGTCATTCGGGGCAGGAGGGTACGAGCAGTACTTC.

The CDR3 sequence: CASSLSTAGIYGYTF. DNA for the CDR3: TGTGCCAGCAGTTTATCTACGGCAGGGATCTATGGCTACACCTTC. The chain links TRBV27 to TRBJ1-2; possibly TRBD1 for D (5 bases). Germline V gives CDR1 MNHEY, CDR2 SMNVEV (reference sequence). This CDR3 is built from 15 residues. V was clipped by 0 bases and J by 4 bases, with 12 bases between them.

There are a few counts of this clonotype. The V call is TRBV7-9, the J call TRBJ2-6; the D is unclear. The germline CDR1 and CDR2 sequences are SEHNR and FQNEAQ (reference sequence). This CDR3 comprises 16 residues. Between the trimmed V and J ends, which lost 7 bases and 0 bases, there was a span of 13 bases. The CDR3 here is CASTRDSASGANVLTF. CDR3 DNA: TGTGCCAGCACCCGCGACTCCGCCTCTGGGGCCAACGTCCTGACTTTC.

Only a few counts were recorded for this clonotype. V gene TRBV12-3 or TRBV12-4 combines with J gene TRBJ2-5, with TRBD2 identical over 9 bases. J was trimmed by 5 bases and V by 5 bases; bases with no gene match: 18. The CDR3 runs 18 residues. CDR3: CASSTPSGGAGGGETQYF. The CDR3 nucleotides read TGTGCCAGCAGTACACCATCGGGGGGAGCGGGGGGTGGTGAGACCCAGTACTTC.

For the CDR3, the DNA is TGCAGTGCTAGAAACTCAGCCGGCTCCTACAATGAGCAGTTCTTC. Its translation: CSARNSAGSYNEQFF. This chain connects TRBV20-1 to TRBJ2-1; D is unclear. The V end lost 2 bases, the J end lost 0 bases, and 11 bases lay between the germline ends. CDR1 and CDR2 (germline): DFQATT, SNEGSKA (reference sequence). CDR3 length: 15 residues.

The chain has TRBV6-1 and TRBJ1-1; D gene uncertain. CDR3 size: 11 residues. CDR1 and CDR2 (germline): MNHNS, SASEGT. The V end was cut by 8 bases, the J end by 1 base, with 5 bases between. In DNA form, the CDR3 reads TGTGCCAGCGAGGCGAACACTGAAGCTTTCTTT. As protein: CASEANTEAFF.

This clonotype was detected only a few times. CDR3 region: CASSEEAGGYEQYF. In DNA form, the CDR3 reads TGTGCCAGCAGTGAAGAGGCAGGGGGATACGAGCAGTACTTC. The V and J genes are TRBV2 and TRBJ2-7; TRBD1 aligns across 7 bases. Germline V gives CDR1 SNHLY, CDR2 FYNNEI. With 1 base clipped from V and 4 bases from J, the junction kept 4 bases outside the gene matches. The CDR3 contains 14 residues.

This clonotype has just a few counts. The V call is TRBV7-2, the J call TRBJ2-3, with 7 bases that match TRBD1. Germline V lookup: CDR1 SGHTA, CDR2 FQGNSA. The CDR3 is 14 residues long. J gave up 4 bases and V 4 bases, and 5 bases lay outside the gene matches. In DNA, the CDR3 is TGTGCCAGCAGCTGGAAGGGGGCGGCAGATACGCAGTATTTT. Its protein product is CASSWKGAADTQYF. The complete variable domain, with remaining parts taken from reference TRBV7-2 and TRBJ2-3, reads GAGVSQSPSNKVTEKGKDVELRCDPISGHTALYWYRQSLGQGLEFLIYFQGNSAPDKSGLPSDRFSAERTGGSVSTLTIQRTQQEDSAVYLCASSWKGAADTQYFGPGTRLTVL.

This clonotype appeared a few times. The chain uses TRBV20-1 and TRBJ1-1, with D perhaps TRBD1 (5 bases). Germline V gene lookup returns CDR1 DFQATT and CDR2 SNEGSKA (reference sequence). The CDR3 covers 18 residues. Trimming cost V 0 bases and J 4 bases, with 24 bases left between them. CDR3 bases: TGCAGTGCTAGAGATATGGGTGGAGGGCAGGGAGGTAGCACTGAAGCTTTCTTT. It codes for CSARDMGGGQGGSTEAFF.

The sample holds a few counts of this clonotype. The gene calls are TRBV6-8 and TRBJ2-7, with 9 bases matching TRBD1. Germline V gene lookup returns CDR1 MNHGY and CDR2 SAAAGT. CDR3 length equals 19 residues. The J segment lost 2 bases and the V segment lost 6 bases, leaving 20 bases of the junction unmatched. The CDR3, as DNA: TGTGCCAGCAGCGTCACAGGGGGCGGTAGTTCGGCGTTCCCCTACGAGCAGTACTTC. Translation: CASSVTGGGSSAFPYEQYF.